This T cell receptor (beta chain) derives from a study of response to subunit inactivated influenza vaccine. TCRdb recomputed calls from the RT-PCR reads with MiXCR, one row per CDR3 protein. The sample lists roughly 460,000 distinct CDR3 sequences; roughly 11% were seen once. This clonotype has a count of ten or more. Germline V lookup: CDR1 SQVTM, CDR2 ANQGSEA. Deletions cut 3 bases from V and 5 bases from J, with 16 bases between. The length of the CDR3 is 14 residues. The chain recombines TRBV29-1 with TRBJ2-5, with TRBD2 as a possible D gene (5 bases). This specimen was PBMCs from blood, taken more than 35 days after vaccination. The sequence derives from a man over 45 who received an inactivated influenza vaccine. CDR3 bases: TGCAGCGTTGATGGGTCTAGCTTCGGGGAGACCCAGTACTTC. It encodes CSVDGSSFGETQYF.